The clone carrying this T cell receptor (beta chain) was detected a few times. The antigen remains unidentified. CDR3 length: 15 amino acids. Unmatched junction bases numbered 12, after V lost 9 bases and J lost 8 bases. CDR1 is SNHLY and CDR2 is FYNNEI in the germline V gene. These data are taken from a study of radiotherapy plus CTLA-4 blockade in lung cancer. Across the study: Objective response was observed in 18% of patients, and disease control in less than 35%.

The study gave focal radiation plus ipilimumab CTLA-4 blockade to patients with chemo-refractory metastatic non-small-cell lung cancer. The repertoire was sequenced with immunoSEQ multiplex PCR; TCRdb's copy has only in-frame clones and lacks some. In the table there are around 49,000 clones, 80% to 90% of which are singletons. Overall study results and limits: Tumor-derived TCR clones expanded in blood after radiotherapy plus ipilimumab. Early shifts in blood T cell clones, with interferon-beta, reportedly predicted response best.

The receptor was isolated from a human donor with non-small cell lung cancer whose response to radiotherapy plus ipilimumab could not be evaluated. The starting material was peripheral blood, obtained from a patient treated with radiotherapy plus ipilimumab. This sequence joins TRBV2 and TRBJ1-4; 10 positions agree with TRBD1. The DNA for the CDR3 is TGTGCCAGTTCTACACTAGGACAGGGGGAAGAAAAACTGTTTTTT. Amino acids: CASSTLGQGEEKLFF.